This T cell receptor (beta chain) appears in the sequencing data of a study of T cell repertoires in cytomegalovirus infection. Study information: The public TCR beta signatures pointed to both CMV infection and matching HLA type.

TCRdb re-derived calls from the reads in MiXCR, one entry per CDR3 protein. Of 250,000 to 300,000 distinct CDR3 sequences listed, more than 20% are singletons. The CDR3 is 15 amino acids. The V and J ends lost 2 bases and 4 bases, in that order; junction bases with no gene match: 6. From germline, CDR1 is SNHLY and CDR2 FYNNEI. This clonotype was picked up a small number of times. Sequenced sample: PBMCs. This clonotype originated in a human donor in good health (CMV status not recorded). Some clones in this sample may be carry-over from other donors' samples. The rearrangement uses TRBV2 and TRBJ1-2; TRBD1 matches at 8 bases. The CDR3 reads CASSESTGGFYGYTF. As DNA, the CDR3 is TGTGCCAGCAGTGAATCTACAGGGGGTTTCTATGGCTACACCTTC.